This TCR beta chain was identified during a study of cytomegalovirus exposure and HLA in healthy donors. In the study overall: A subsequent analysis stated that the 100 to 150 validation repertoires were run on the same platform as the approximately 660 first-cohort repertoires. Study results and limitations: Some public TCRs appeared in many individuals, while most sequences were rare. Cytomegalovirus association was listed for approximately 150 TCR beta chains.

On this clone: Its specificity is unknown.

Repertoires were generated with immunoSEQ multiplex PCR, while TCRdb's copy carries only in-frame clones and drops some. In the table there are some 84,000 clones, approximately 91% of which are singletons. This clonotype was sampled from a man under 40 in good health and CMV-seronegative. Specimen: PBMCs.

CDR3 sequence reads: CASSSLQDRGYEQYF. The CDR3 nucleotides are TGTGCCAGCAGCTCGCTCCAGGACAGGGGCTACGAGCAGTACTTC. The chain links TRBV5-4 to TRBJ2-7, with 9 bases aligning to TRBD1. V lost 3 bases and J lost 3; bases outside the gene matches: 7. Germline CDR1 reads SGHNT; CDR2 reads YYREEE (reference sequence). This CDR3 is 15 amino acids long.